This T cell receptor (beta chain) was observed in a study of T cells in Graves' hyperthyroidism and ophthalmopathy. Overall study context: Staff took peripheral blood when the initial diagnosis was made, before any treatment began.

TCR beta CDR3 regions were amplified from RNA. An initial round of RT-PCR targeting the TCR CDR3 relied on the HTBI primer set. MiXCR, run by TCRdb on the multiplex PCR reads, gives a single entry per CDR3 protein. Of 240,000 or so distinct CDR3 sequences in the sample, over 15% were seen once. Study-level results: A model of 13 V-J features distinguished ophthalmopathy from stable hyperthyroidism.

It was uncontrolled infection, other autoimmune disease, pregnancy or lactation that excluded patients. Diagnostic decisions used clinical symptoms, serum thyroxine and TRAb, thyroid ultrasound and orbital computed tomography. About this clonotype: The antigen is not known.

Trimming removed 4 bases at V and 8 bases at J, with 10 bases between. Germline V gene lookup returns CDR1 SGHRS and CDR2 YFSETQ. This CDR3 spans 12 amino acids. Sample: blood. This TCR came from a woman under 30 with Graves' ophthalmopathy. The chain employs TRBV5-1 and TRBJ2-1; D remains unclear. The CDR3 is CASSQNRYEQFF. CDR3 bases: TGCGCCAGCAGCCAGAATCGGTATGAGCAGTTCTTC.